The following is a T cell receptor (beta chain) sequence with its context. The data were taken from a study of T-cell memory formation after mild COVID-19. TCRdb independently ran MiXCR on the 5' RACE reads; one entry per CDR3 protein. Found here are about 620,000 distinct CDR3 sequences, approximately 18% of them singletons; the top ten hold about 12%. Germline lookup yields CDR1 LNHNV and CDR2 YYDKDF (reference sequence). Trimming stripped 9 bases from V and 4 bases from J, with 7 bases between. This CDR3 is built from 11 residues. The source is an adult woman who had mild COVID-19 (a few samples of this study predate the infection). Cell type and time point are not known. Sequencing was carried out using PBMCs or a T cell subset sorted from them (not recorded which). The rearrangement links TRBV15 to TRBJ2-1, with no clear D. This CDR3 is CATRMYNEQFF. Here the CDR3 DNA reads TGTGCCACTCGGATGTACAATGAGCAGTTCTTC.